This TCR beta chain was sequenced during a study of blood T cell repertoires in COVID-19. Study context: PBMCs, B-cell-depleted T cells, or T cells were the source of the cDNA or gDNA that made up the material.

CDR3 length: 15 amino acids. The germline V gene encodes CDR1 SGHVS and CDR2 FQNEAQ. The V end was cut by 2 bases, the J end by 3 bases, with 13 bases between. This table comes from immunoSEQ multiplex PCR, and its TCRdb copy is limited to in-frame clones, with some not included. The repertoire holds roughly 150,000 clones, with approximately 95% as singletons. Patients at the Seattle site were enrolled during active infection and followed longitudinally. What was sequenced was peripheral blood. The rearrangement uses TRBV7-8 and TRBJ1-2; a possible D gene is TRBD1 (5 bases). This sequence originates from a woman aged 60-70 years with COVID-19, enrolled during active disease. As DNA, the CDR3 is TGTGCCAGCAGCTTATTGGGGTCGGGGGACTATGGCTACACCTTC. Protein product: CASSLLGSGDYGYTF.